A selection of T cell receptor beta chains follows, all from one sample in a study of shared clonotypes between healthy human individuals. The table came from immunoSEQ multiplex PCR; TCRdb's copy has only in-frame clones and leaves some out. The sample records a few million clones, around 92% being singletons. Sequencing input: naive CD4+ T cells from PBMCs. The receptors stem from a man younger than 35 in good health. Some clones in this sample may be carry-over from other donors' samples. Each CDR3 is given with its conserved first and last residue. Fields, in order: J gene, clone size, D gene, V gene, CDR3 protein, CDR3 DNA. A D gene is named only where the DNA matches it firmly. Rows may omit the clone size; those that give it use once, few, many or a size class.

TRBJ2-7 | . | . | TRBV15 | CATSRPQYEQYF | TGTGCCACCAGCAGACCCCAGTACGAGCAGTACTTC
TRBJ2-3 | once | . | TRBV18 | CASSPEGSADTQYF | TGTGCCAGCTCACCGGAGGGTTCCGCAGATACGCAGTATTTT
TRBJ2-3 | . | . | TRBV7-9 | CASSLVPTSAWSGTDTQYF | TGTGCCAGCAGCTTAGTCCCCACTAGTGCCTGGAGCGGCACAGATACGCAGTATTTT
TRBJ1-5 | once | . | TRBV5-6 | CASSLTGDNGPQHF | TGTGCCAGCAGCTTGACCGGGGACAATGGTCCCCAGCATTTT
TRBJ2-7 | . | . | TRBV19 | CASRSRDHSYEQYF | TGTGCCAGTAGGAGCAGGGACCACTCCTACGAGCAGTACTTC
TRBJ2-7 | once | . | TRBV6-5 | CASRSVVHSYEQYF | TGTGCCAGCCGGTCCGTGGTACACTCCTACGAGCAGTACTTC
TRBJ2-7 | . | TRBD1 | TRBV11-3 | CASSRGQGADEQYF | TGTGCCAGCAGCCGCGGACAGGGGGCGGACGAGCAGTACTTC
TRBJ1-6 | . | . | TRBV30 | CAWSKREPYNSPLHF | TGTGCCTGGAGCAAAAGGGAACCCTATAATTCACCCCTCCACTTT
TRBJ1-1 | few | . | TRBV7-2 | CASSTTRDVEAFF | TGTGCCAGCAGCACGACACGGGACGTTGAAGCTTTCTTT
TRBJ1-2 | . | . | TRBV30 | CAWSVQGREFF | TGTGCCTGGAGTGTACAGGGAAGGGAGTTCTTC
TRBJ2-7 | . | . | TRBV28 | CASSFWITAHEQYF | TGTGCCAGCAGTTTTTGGATTACGGCCCACGAGCAGTACTTC
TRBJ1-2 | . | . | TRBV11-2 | CASSHDRGYTF | TGTGCCAGCAGCCACGATCGAGGCTACACCTTC
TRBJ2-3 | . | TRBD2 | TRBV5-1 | CASSLTRLAGFVDTQYF | TGCGCCAGCAGCCTGACGCGACTAGCGGGATTTGTAGATACGCAGTATTTT
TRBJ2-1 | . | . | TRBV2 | CASKIGSLDEQFF | TGTGCCAGCAAGATCGGGAGCCTCGATGAGCAGTTCTTC
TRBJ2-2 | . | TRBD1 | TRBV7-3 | CASSDRGDTGELFF | TGTGCCAGCAGCGACAGGGGGGACACCGGGGAGCTGTTTTTT
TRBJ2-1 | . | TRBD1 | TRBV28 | CASSFAGQGAPNEQFF | TGTGCCAGCAGTTTCGCCGGACAGGGGGCGCCCAATGAGCAGTTCTTC
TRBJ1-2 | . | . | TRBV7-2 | CASSLWTYGYTF | TGTGCCAGCAGCTTATGGACATATGGCTACACCTTC
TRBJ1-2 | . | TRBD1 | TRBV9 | CASSTWDRENYGYTF | TGTGCCAGCAGCACTTGGGACAGGGAGAACTATGGCTACACCTTC
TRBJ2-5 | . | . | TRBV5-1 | CASRLGSGSDKTQYF | TGCGCCAGCAGGTTGGGCTCAGGGAGTGACAAGACCCAGTACTTC
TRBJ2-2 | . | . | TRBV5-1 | CASSLDGAGTGELFF | TGCGCCAGCAGCTTGGACGGGGCGGGAACCGGGGAGCTGTTTTTT
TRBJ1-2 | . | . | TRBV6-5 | CASSYTGGSYGYTF | TGTGCCAGCAGTTACACGGGGGGGAGCTATGGCTACACCTTC
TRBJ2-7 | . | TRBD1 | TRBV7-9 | CASSSVDRAYEQYF | TGTGCCAGCAGCTCGGTTGACAGGGCCTACGAGCAGTACTTC
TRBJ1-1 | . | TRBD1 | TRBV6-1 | CASSRTGEGEAFF | TGTGCCAGCTCGAGGACAGGGGAAGGTGAAGCTTTCTTT
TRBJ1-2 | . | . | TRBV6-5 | CASSWGGNGYTF | TGTGCCAGCAGTTGGGGAGGGAATGGCTACACCTTC
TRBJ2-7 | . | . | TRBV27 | CASSSSGSWEEQYF | TGTGCCAGCAGTTCCTCCGGGTCCTGGGAGGAGCAGTACTTC
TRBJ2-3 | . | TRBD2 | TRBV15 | CATSREASGSAQYF | TGTGCCACCAGCAGAGAAGCTAGCGGGAGCGCGCAGTATTTT
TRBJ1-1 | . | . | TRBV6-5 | CASSYWGPRGAEAFF | TGTGCCAGCAGTTATTGGGGCCCCCGCGGGGCTGAAGCTTTCTTT
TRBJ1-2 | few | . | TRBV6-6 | CASSFAARGGYTF | TGTGCCAGCAGTTTTGCGGCGCGGGGCGGCTACACCTTC
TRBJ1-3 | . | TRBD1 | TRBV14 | CASSRKTLTGGTGNTIYF | TGTGCCAGCAGCCGCAAAACCCTGACAGGGGGCACGGGAAACACCATATATTTT
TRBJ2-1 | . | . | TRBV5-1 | CASSLTTERGNEQFF | TGCGCCAGCAGCTTGACGACAGAGCGTGGCAATGAGCAGTTCTTC
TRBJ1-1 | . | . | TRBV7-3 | CASSPSGAGANTEAFF | TGTGCCAGCAGCCCCTCGGGTGCGGGGGCCAACACTGAAGCTTTCTTT
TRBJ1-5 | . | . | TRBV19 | CASSNGRDGGPQHF | TGTGCCAGTAGTAACGGAAGGGACGGGGGGCCCCAGCATTTT
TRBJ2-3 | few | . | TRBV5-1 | CASSLDSTDTQYF | TGCGCCAGCAGCTTAGACAGCACAGATACGCAGTATTTT